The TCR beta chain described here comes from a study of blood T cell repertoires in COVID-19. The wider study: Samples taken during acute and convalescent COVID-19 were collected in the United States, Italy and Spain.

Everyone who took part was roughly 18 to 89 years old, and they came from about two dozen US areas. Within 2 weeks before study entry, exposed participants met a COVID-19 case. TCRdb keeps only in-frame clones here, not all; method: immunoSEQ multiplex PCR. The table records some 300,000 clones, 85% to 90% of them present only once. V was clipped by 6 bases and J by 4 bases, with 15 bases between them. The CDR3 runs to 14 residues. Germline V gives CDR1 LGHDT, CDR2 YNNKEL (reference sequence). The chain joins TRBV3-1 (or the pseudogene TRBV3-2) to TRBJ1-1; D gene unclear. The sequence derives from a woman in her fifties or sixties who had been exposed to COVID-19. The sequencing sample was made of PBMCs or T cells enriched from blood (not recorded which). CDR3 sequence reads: CASSLDGVSTEAFF. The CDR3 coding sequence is TGTGCCAGCAGTCTCGACGGGGTGTCCACTGAAGCTTTCTTT.